This T cell receptor (beta chain) was sequenced for a study of OX40 agonist ivuxolimab in advanced cancers. General observations from the study: In the expanded peripheral T cells, antigen specificity was never determined. CD8+ T cells (on average) carried more expanded clones than CD4+ T cells.

Germline V CDR1 and CDR2: SGHTA, FQGNSA. Deletions cut 1 base from V and 0 bases from J, with 7 bases between. The CDR3 has 15 residues. Patients were ruled out by autoimmune disease history or systemic immunosuppression. Profiled with immunoSEQ multiplex PCR; TCRdb holds only in-frame clones, not every one. The sample contains 74,000 or so clones, around 90% of which appear only once. A word on this clone: No antigen is known for it.

The receptor comes from an adult with an advanced solid tumor such as melanoma, head and neck, liver or kidney cancer. The sample was CD4+ or CD8+ T cells sorted from blood, taken in a trial of the OX40 agonist ivuxolimab. The rearrangement joins TRBV7-2 to TRBJ2-1; D is unclear. Written as DNA, the CDR3 is TGTGCCAGCAGCTTAGGTGCGAGCTCCTACAATGAGCAGTTCTTC. Translated, it gives CASSLGASSYNEQFF.